The rows below give T cell receptor beta chains drawn from one sample of a study of T cell changes during pregnancy in multiple sclerosis. TCRdb's copy holds only in-frame clones and misses some; the assay was immunoSEQ multiplex PCR. The sample has 50,000 to 60,000 clones; roughly 90% are singletons. Material: CD4+ T cells from peripheral blood mononuclear cells, obtained after pregnancy. Receptors were obtained from a female donor in good health, enrolled as a control in a pregnancy study. Both conserved end residues are part of each CDR3. Fields, in order: V gene, clone size, J gene, D gene, CDR3 protein, CDR3 DNA. A D gene is named only where the DNA matches it firmly. Clone size, where shown, is once, few, many, or a class for clones that have expanded.

v_call: TRBV11-2; clone_size: -; j_call: TRBJ1-2; d_call: -; cdr3_aa: CASSFRGYYGYTF; cdr3_nt: TGTGCCAGCAGCTTCAGAGGATACTATGGCTACACCTTC
v_call: TRBV7-9; clone_size: -; j_call: TRBJ2-1; d_call: TRBD2; cdr3_aa: CASSSIGLAGGASYNEQFF; cdr3_nt: TGTGCCAGCAGCTCCATCGGACTAGCGGGGGGAGCATCCTACAATGAGCAGTTCTTC
v_call: TRBV30; clone_size: -; j_call: TRBJ2-5; d_call: TRBD1; cdr3_aa: CAWATGTGGRETQYF; cdr3_nt: TGTGCCTGGGCAACCGGGACAGGGGGCCGAGAGACCCAGTACTTC
v_call: TRBV5-1; clone_size: -; j_call: TRBJ1-1; d_call: TRBD1; cdr3_aa: CASRSQTGVNTEAFF; cdr3_nt: TGCGCCAGCAGATCCCAGACAGGGGTGAACACTGAAGCTTTCTTT
v_call: TRBV5-1; clone_size: -; j_call: TRBJ2-1; d_call: TRBD2; cdr3_aa: CASSTSGGEYNEQFF; cdr3_nt: TGCGCCAGCAGCACCAGCGGGGGGGAATACAATGAGCAGTTCTTC
v_call: TRBV30; clone_size: -; j_call: TRBJ1-4; d_call: -; cdr3_aa: CAWSRQANEKLFF; cdr3_nt: TGTGCCTGGAGTCGGCAGGCGAATGAAAAACTGTTTTTT
v_call: TRBV21-1; clone_size: -; j_call: TRBJ1-1; d_call: -; cdr3_aa: CASSKGGRLSRDRTLEAFF; cdr3_nt: TGTGCCAGCAGCAAAGGGGGCCGCCTATCCCGGGACAGAACTCTTGAAGCTTTCTTT
v_call: TRBV5-1; clone_size: -; j_call: TRBJ2-5; d_call: TRBD2; cdr3_aa: CASSLLAGGLETQYF; cdr3_nt: TGCGCCAGCAGCTTACTAGCGGGGGGCCTGGAGACCCAGTACTTC
v_call: TRBV18; clone_size: -; j_call: TRBJ1-2; d_call: -; cdr3_aa: CASSPTPRAGKVDGYTF; cdr3_nt: TGTGCCAGCTCACCAACACCTAGGGCAGGGAAAGTAGATGGCTACACCTTC
v_call: TRBV7-8; clone_size: -; j_call: TRBJ1-4; d_call: -; cdr3_aa: CASSGHTFYNEKLFF; cdr3_nt: TGTGCCAGCAGCGGACACACCTTTTATAATGAAAAACTGTTTTTT
v_call: TRBV6-5; clone_size: once; j_call: TRBJ2-5; d_call: TRBD1; cdr3_aa: CASSWDRKSTQYF; cdr3_nt: TGTGCCAGCAGTTGGGACAGGAAAAGTACCCAGTACTTC
v_call: TRBV2; clone_size: -; j_call: TRBJ1-4; d_call: -; cdr3_aa: CASSGETANEKLFF; cdr3_nt: TGTGCCAGCAGTGGCGAGACAGCTAATGAAAAACTGTTTTTT
v_call: TRBV7-2; clone_size: -; j_call: TRBJ1-1; d_call: TRBD1; cdr3_aa: CASSQNRGLTEAFF; cdr3_nt: TGTGCCAGCAGCCAGAACAGGGGCCTCACTGAAGCTTTCTTT
v_call: TRBV2; clone_size: -; j_call: TRBJ2-7; d_call: TRBD1; cdr3_aa: CASSPTGSNYEQYF; cdr3_nt: TGTGCCAGCTCCCCGACAGGGAGTAACTACGAGCAGTACTTC
v_call: TRBV7-8; clone_size: -; j_call: TRBJ2-1; d_call: TRBD2; cdr3_aa: CASSIRDYRDNEQFF; cdr3_nt: TGTGCCAGCAGCATCCGGGACTACCGTGACAATGAGCAGTTCTTC
v_call: TRBV28; clone_size: -; j_call: TRBJ1-3; d_call: -; cdr3_aa: CASSFSGNTIYF; cdr3_nt: TGTGCCAGCAGTTTTAGCGGAAACACCATATATTTT
v_call: TRBV5-1; clone_size: -; j_call: TRBJ1-2; d_call: -; cdr3_aa: CASSTGPGSLNGYTF; cdr3_nt: TGCGCCAGCAGCACTGGTCCCGGGTCTTTAAATGGCTACACCTTC
v_call: TRBV6-5; clone_size: once; j_call: TRBJ2-5; d_call: -; cdr3_aa: CASSYPGLETQYF; cdr3_nt: TGTGCCAGCAGTTATCCGGGACTGGAGACCCAGTACTTC
v_call: TRBV15; clone_size: once; j_call: TRBJ1-2; d_call: -; cdr3_aa: CATSRGGKSVVGYTF; cdr3_nt: TGTGCCACCAGCAGGGGAGGCAAATCCGTCGTGGGCTACACCTTC
v_call: TRBV7-9; clone_size: -; j_call: TRBJ2-7; d_call: -; cdr3_aa: CASSLTQISEQYF; cdr3_nt: TGTGCCAGCAGCTTAACACAGATATCCGAGCAGTACTTC
v_call: TRBV7-2; clone_size: once; j_call: TRBJ2-1; d_call: -; cdr3_aa: CASSLHKYNEQFF; cdr3_nt: TGTGCCAGCAGCTTACACAAGTACAATGAGCAGTTCTTC
v_call: TRBV7-9; clone_size: -; j_call: TRBJ2-7; d_call: TRBD1; cdr3_aa: CASSHWTGRNEQYF; cdr3_nt: TGTGCCAGCAGCCATTGGACAGGGCGCAACGAGCAGTACTTC
v_call: TRBV30; clone_size: -; j_call: TRBJ2-2; d_call: TRBD2; cdr3_aa: CAWSLGLALTGELFF; cdr3_nt: TGTGCCTGGAGCCTTGGACTAGCGTTAACCGGGGAGCTGTTTTTT